This TCR beta chain was identified in a study of shared clonotypes between healthy human individuals. Here immunoSEQ multiplex PCR was the method, and the copy in TCRdb shows in-frame clones only, minus some. Of fewer than 850,000 clones listed, 90% were seen once; the top ten hold 34%. CDR1 and CDR2 (germline): LNHNV, YYDKDF (reference sequence). The CDR3 has 12 residues. Unmatched junction bases numbered 1, after V lost 1 base and J lost 11 bases. Overall study results and limits: Generation probability values for non-shared clonotypes were lower than those for clonotypes shared by all four donors. Four donors held approximately 4.6% of naive CD4 clonotypes in common. Generally, naive subsets came out with larger estimated richness than memory subsets.

A word on this clone: The antigen is unknown.

The chain recombines TRBV15 with TRBJ2-3; TRBD2 aligns across 9 bases. The sequence was obtained from a man aged 18 to 29 in good health. Some clones in this sample may be carry-over from other donors' samples. The source material was memory CD8+ T cells from PBMCs. Subset: CD45RO+ cells pooled with CCR7-negative TemRA cells. The DNA of the CDR3 is TGTGCCACCAGCAGAGGTAGCGGGGGGCAGTATTTT. This sequence encodes CATSRGSGGQYF.